This TCR beta chain was recorded in a study of cytomegalovirus exposure and HLA in healthy donors (dated by TCRdb to about 2017). About the investigation overall: An earlier analysis of roughly 500 of the donors reported 250 to 350 Gb of sequence data and 95 million to 120 million unique TCR beta sequences obtained from approximately 180 million T cells. Approximately 310 gigabases of sequencing data and approximately 85 million unique TCR sequences were included in an early release covering 550 to 650 HLA-typed donors. The genetic ancestry cluster associated with self-reported Caucasian donors included around four fifths of the approximately 400 genotyped donors. The study aimed to test whether signatures of past pathogen exposure could be identified by cataloging public T cell receptors. The study used immunosequencing to profile the T cell repertoires of around 600 subjects and linked those repertoires to cytomegalovirus serostatus. Along with the roughly 700-subject first cohort, a separate validation cohort of more than 90 different subjects was used. To predict cytomegalovirus infection status, the study combined high-throughput TCR immunosequencing, statistical association of individual TCRs with disease status, and machine learning. To study patterns of TCR occurrence, a later analysis re-analyzed previously published TCR beta repertoires from 666 donors and added high-resolution HLA genotyping. Rather than using new phenotypic data, the later analysis identified candidate immune exposures from TCR beta sequences and from how often those sequences occurred across donors. In an earlier analysis of a few hundred of the donors, high-throughput TCR beta sequencing was used to judge whether each TCR beta V gene segment behaved as functional or pseudogenic. Donor age, sex, ethnicity and CMV serostatus were compiled together with the repertoire data. A later genetic analysis took genome-wide SNP genotypes for about 55% of the 666 donors and used that subset as a discovery cohort. All discovery cohort repertoires had been generated using a single sequencing platform. HLA typing covered class I and class II loci at four-digit resolution. Typing coverage differed by locus: A, B, C, DRB1 and DQB1 were typed in roughly 620-640 donors, DQA1 in 522, DPA1 in approximately 610, and DPB1 in just under 490. A few DR-DQ haplotypes were treated as single units for association and clustering because of strong linkage in the cohort. Across 398 genotyped donors of the cohort, an average of roughly 250,000 unique TCR beta nucleotide sequences per donor were sequenced, and around 20% of those sequences were non-productive.

Regarding this clone: Its antigen is unknown. No per-base quality is available; no much larger clone lies one base away.

On the study overall, not on this receptor specifically: A cluster of highly shared sequence variants was judged likely to be a technical artifact of the sequencing pipeline. Immune exposure information for the cohort was limited to CMV serostatus. Cytomegalovirus status was reported to be diagnosed by the classifier with high specificity and sensitivity in both the original and validation cohorts. Because counts were too low, seventeen rarely observed V segments, including chromosome 9 orphons, were excluded from the earlier analysis of 587 of the donors. When HLA alleles, especially DR and DQ, strongly co-occurred, attributing TCR associations to individual alleles was difficult. HLA typing was unavailable for some donors at each locus, so association tests used only the typed subset. A later genetic analysis reported fewer N-insertions in productive TCRs among donors in an Asian-associated ancestry cluster than the approximately 700-donor mean. Compared with equally common non-associated chains, HLA-associated TCR beta chains in a later analysis were more clonally expanded and had lower generation probabilities. Some IMGT-functional V segments, including TRBV6-2 and TRBV6-3, could not be told apart with the 87-base-pair reads, so those segments were excluded. The cohort was sequenced for TCR beta chains only, and without alpha or paired-chain data the features that could be detected were limited. Three of the identified cytomegalovirus-associated TCR beta chains were confirmed in vitro to be specific for cytomegalovirus antigens. Most CMV-associated TCR beta chains appeared to be HLA-restricted in a later analysis, and the HLA associations seemed to be driven largely by CMV exposure. Roughly uniform sequencing depth across donors was assumed in presence/absence analyses, although this assumption may not hold. Across donors, most TCR sequences were observed very rarely, whereas some public TCRs were present in many individuals. An earlier analysis of approximately 540 of the donors showed that most TCR beta V segments appeared in productive rearrangements either about 90% or about 30% of the time, which broadly matched IMGT annotations. In a later analysis, several top co-occurrence clusters were reported to appear linked to parvovirus B19, influenza, CMV and Epstein-Barr virus. Linkage disequilibrium might explain the correlated functional status among segregating V segments, but an unknown experimental factor could not be excluded. In a later analysis, TCR association rates were found to vary across HLA loci, with the most associated TCRs seen for DRB1 alleles and the fewest for HLA-C alleles. A further reported finding was that TCR beta sequences accurately predicted the HLA-A and HLA-B alleles for most subjects in the first cohort. V-gene and J-gene trimming of TCR beta chains was associated with a missense DCLRE1C variant in a later genetic analysis, and the association was replicated in an independent cohort. In a later analysis, about 16,000 TCR beta sequences were associated with specific HLA alleles at a false discovery rate of 0.05. It was suggested by the authors that the approach could potentially be generalized to other disease states and immunological phenotypes. In the study, 150 to 200 TCR beta chains were listed as associated with cytomegalovirus.

The cohort comprised several hundred healthy bone marrow donors. At the time of sampling, every cohort member was nominally healthy, though immune exposures that went unrecorded were likely present. The donor was CMV seropositive and was included in the group of approximately 310 seropositive cohort members. A peripheral blood sample was provided by each donor, and peripheral blood mononuclear cells were used for TCR beta sequencing. Genomic DNA was extracted from the blood cell samples with the Qiagen DNeasy Blood Extraction Kit. The library was made by the immunoSEQ multiplex PCR assay. For the multiplex PCR, a mixture combining 60 forward primers for TCR Vbeta segments and 13 reverse primers for TCR Jbeta segments was used. The CDR3 region of rearranged TCR beta genes was amplified from genomic DNA with a multiplex PCR assay. The amplified TCR beta libraries were sequenced on the Illumina HiSeq System as 87-base-pair reads. The study's processing was this. A later analysis tallied roughly 78 million unique TCR beta chains across the 666 repertoires, and some 10 million of those chains were shared by two or more donors. Raw reads were error-corrected and collapsed into unique sequences with a nearest-neighbor algorithm that merged closely related sequences to remove PCR and sequencing errors. V, D and J gene segments were assigned by aligning CDR3 sequences to IMGT reference sequences. For a sequence to be retained, a match of at least six nucleotides to both a V gene segment and a J gene segment was required. A rearrangement was called productive if the CDR3 had no stop codons and remained in frame with V and J, and every other rearrangement was called non-productive. CDR3 was defined by IMGT convention, running from the second conserved V-encoded cysteine to the conserved J-encoded phenylalanine. The earlier analysis of 500 to 650 of the donors excluded any sequence lacking an unambiguous match to a single V gene segment. An earlier analysis of over 450 of the donors classified V segments as functional when productive rearrangements were above 56.7% and as segregating when the standard deviation between donors was above 5%. A statistical classification framework was built to diagnose cytomegalovirus status from the catalog of TCR beta chain sequences. V and J gene assignment, in a later analysis, came from comparing TCR nucleotide sequences with IMGT/GENE-DB human TR gene sequences. In a later analysis, CDR3 sequences and most-parsimonious VDJ recombination scenarios were assigned using the TCRdist pipeline. A later analysis defined each TCR beta chain by its CDR3 amino acid sequence plus V-gene family, and excluded reads lacking a unique V-gene family. A later analysis removed 550 to 650 highly shared, low-generation-probability nucleotide sequences to deal with suspected cross-contamination and a sequencing artifact. In a later analysis, a clonal expansion index was calculated for each public chain from normalized within-repertoire ranks of inferred template counts. In a later analysis, generation probabilities were computed with a VDJ recombination model fitted to out-of-frame rearrangements, and the resulting probabilities were checked against IGoR. Hypergeometric tests were used in a later analysis to score TCR-TCR, TCR-HLA and TCR-CMV co-occurrence, with a repertoire-size bias correction applied to the TCR pairs. A later analysis estimated false discovery rates by permuting HLA or CMV assignments 20 times. In a later analysis, co-occurring TCRs were grouped using DBSCAN, with TCRdist sequence similarity added in when clustering inside HLA-allele-positive subsets. Repertoires with fewer than 30,000 or more than 120,000 public chains, plus five repertoires with anomalous nucleotide sharing, were excluded from co-occurrence clustering. Sourced from immuneACCESS, this table was stored by TCRdb with only in-frame sequences that have V and J called. A share of the clones is absent; for the studies checked, an unresolved V gene accounts for under half, and the remainder has no known explanation. V and J calls and clone size follow that table, whereas D and trimming were derived from the DNA. A total of 100,000 to 120,000 clones appear in this sample, roughly 70% of them only once. The ten top clones hold around 4.3% of the sample.

CDR1 and CDR2, looked up from the germline V gene, are MNHEY and SVGAGI. Unmatched junction bases come to 5, with V trimmed by 2 bases and J by 7 bases. Inclusive of the bounding cysteine and phenylalanine, the CDR3 is 14 residues long. CDR3 DNA only is kept here, 42 bases in frame from base 1. This receptor was obtained from a woman aged 40 to 50 in good health and CMV-seropositive. The sample taken for sequencing was PBMCs. The chain is encoded by TRBV6-5 joined to TRBJ1-2, and 9 junctional nucleotides match TRBD1. Read as DNA, the sequence is TGTGCCAGCAGTTACGGTAGGACAGGGGCTGGCTACACCTTC. It codes for CASSYGRTGAGYTF.